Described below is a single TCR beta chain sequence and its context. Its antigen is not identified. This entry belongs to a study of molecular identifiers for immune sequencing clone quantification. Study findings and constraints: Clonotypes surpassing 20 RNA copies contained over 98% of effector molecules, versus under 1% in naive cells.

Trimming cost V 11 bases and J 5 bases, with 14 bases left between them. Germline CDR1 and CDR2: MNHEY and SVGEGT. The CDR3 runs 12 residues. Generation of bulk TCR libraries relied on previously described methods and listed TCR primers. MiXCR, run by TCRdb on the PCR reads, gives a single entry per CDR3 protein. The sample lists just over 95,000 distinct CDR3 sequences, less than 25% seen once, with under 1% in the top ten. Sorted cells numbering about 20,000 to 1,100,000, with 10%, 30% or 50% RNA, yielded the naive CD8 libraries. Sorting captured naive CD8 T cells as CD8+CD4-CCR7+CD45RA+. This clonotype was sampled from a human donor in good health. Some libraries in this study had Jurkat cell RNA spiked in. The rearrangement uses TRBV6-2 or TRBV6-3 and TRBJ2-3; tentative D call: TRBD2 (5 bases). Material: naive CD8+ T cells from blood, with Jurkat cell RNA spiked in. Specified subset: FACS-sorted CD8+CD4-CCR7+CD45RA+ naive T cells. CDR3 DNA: TGTGCCGTCCGGGGTGGGAGAGATACGCAGTATTTT. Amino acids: CAVRGGRDTQYF.